This TCR beta chain was identified in a study of identical twins. Study results and limitations: Sequences that were out-of-frame, alpha and twin-shared displayed an excess of low generation probability. Beta clonotypes that were abundant in cord blood contained fewer insertions, a pattern absent from memory repertoires.

Concerning this clonotype: The antigen is not known.

cDNA carried unique molecular identifiers, and a universal primer site was added by template switching. Each CDR3 protein is one row after TCRdb ran MiXCR on the 5' RACE reads. The sample shows 690,000 or so distinct CDR3 sequences, 8.6% of them seen only once. J lost 6 bases, V lost 2 bases, and 9 bases had no gene match. CDR1 and CDR2 (germline): SGHDN, FVKESK. This CDR3 has 15 amino acids. In addition, the sample was reused for a study of yellow fever vaccine responses in identical twins. That work contributes: Among the twins, the vaccine T cell response reportedly seemed partly convergent and partly personalized.

The chain uses TRBV14 and TRBJ2-7; TRBD1 agrees at 8 bases. This TCR came from a woman younger than 35 in good health. The source material was PBMCs. The CDR3 region has the DNA TGTGCCAGCAGCCAACCCGGACAGGGAATACGCGAGCAGTACTTC. Its protein is CASSQPGQGIREQYF.